This T cell receptor (beta chain) was obtained from a study of blood T cell repertoires in COVID-19. Study-level background: T cells, B-cell-depleted T cells, or PBMCs supplied cDNA or gDNA.

This clone was detected only once. This CDR3 contains 12 residues. The V end was cut by 4 bases, the J end by 7 bases, with 13 bases between. Germline V CDR1 and CDR2: SQVTM, ANQGSEA. Measured with immunoSEQ multiplex PCR; TCRdb has only the in-frame clones, and not every one. In the table there are 200,000 or so clones, approximately 90% of which are singletons. The chain links TRBV29-1 to TRBJ2-5, with D maybe TRBD2 (5 bases). Material for sequencing was peripheral blood. The sequence was collected from a man aged 70-80 years with active or convalescent COVID-19. CDR3 bases: TGCAGCGTTGTGGGGAGTGTAGGGACCCAGTACTTC. Residues: CSVVGSVGTQYF.